The 14 T cell receptor beta chains given below trace back to one sample, sequenced in a study of vaccination and CD4 T cells after COVID-19. Oncomine TCR Beta short-read sequencing was applied to DNA from cultured CD4+ T cells. TCRdb re-analysed the PCR reads in MiXCR, keeping a single row per CDR3 protein. Altogether roughly 6,600 distinct CDR3 sequences are present, 30% to 45% being singletons, with the ten largest covering under 45%. This sample's treatment: roughly 11-day PBMC culture with coronavirus spike peptide pools or control peptides (ViraFEST assay). Those CD4+ T cells from the unexposed donor predate the COVID-19 pandemic (2011-2018). No cognate antigen is known for these TCRs. Sequencing was done on a sample of CD4+ T cells from blood, cultured in vitro. Every receptor here comes from a human donor in good health.

The CDR3 protein is CASSYPVGPQHF. CDR3 bases: TGTGCCAGCAGTTACCCCGTAGGGCCCCAGCATTTT. The chain combines TRBV6-2 or TRBV6-3 with TRBJ1-5; D not certain. Trimming pared 2 bases from V and 9 bases from J, leaving 8 bases between. This CDR3 spans 12 amino acids. From germline, CDR1 is MNHEY and CDR2 SVGEGT.

This clonotype was recorded once. The chain recombines TRBV2 with TRBJ1-1; the D gene is possibly TRBD1 (6 bases). V lost 10 bases to trimming and J lost 3 bases, with 15 bases between them. Germline V gene data show CDR1 as SNHLY and CDR2 as FYNNEI. CDR3 size: 13 residues. CDR3 in amino acids: CATTNDRHTEAFF. CDR3 DNA: TGTGCCACTACCAACGACAGGCACACTGAAGCTTTCTTT.

This clonotype has just a few counts. V gene TRBV6-1 combines with J gene TRBJ1-2; D gene uncertain. The CDR3 is made up of 12 amino acids. V was cut by 3 bases and J by 8 bases, with 10 bases left in between. Per the germline V gene, CDR1 is MNHNS and CDR2 is SASEGT. CDR3 sequence reads: CASSESGPGYTF. CDR3 DNA sequence: TGTGCCAGCAGTGAGTCAGGTCCGGGCTACACCTTC.

This clonotype was seen only a few times. This chain links TRBV2 with TRBJ1-2; D not certain. Germline loops: CDR1 SNHLY, CDR2 FYNNEI. Trimming removed 8 bases at V and 4 bases at J, with 14 bases between. This CDR3 comprises 13 residues. For the CDR3, the DNA is TGTGCCAGCTTGGGATCCCCATCCTATGGCTACACCTTC. This sequence encodes CASLGSPSYGYTF. Combining the CDR3 with reference TRBV2 and TRBJ1-2 gives the whole variable domain EPEVTQTPSHQVTQMGQEVILRCVPISNHLYFYWYRQILGQKVEFLVSFYNNEISEKSEIFDDQFSVERPDGSNFTLKIRSTKLEDSAMYFCASLGSPSYGYTFGSGTRLTVV.

This clonotype showed up just a few times. This chain uses TRBV11-2 with TRBJ1-2, with D perhaps TRBD1 (6 bases). The CDR3 is made up of 14 amino acids. Per the germline V gene, CDR1 is SGHAT and CDR2 is FQNNGV. V lost 0 bases and J 8 bases, leaving 13 bases between the germline ends. The CDR3 is CASSLEGVGGGYTF. In DNA, the CDR3 is TGTGCCAGCAGCTTAGAGGGTGTTGGGGGCGGCTACACCTTC.

J is TRBJ1-2 and V is TRBV12-5; D is undetermined. The CDR3 extends over 14 amino acids. CDR1 and CDR2 from the germline V gene are LGHNT and FRNRAP. V lost 0 bases and J 7 bases, leaving 12 bases between the germline ends. The CDR3 here is CASGLVPTIIGYTF. The CDR3 nucleotides read TGTGCTAGTGGTTTGGTACCCACTATCATTGGCTACACCTTC.

This clonotype was seen only a few times. V usage is TRBV6-1 and J usage is TRBJ1-1; no reliable D call. The CDR3 has 13 amino acids. With 5 bases removed from V and 1 base from J, the gap between germline ends came to 8 bases. CDR1 is MNHNS and CDR2 is SASEGT in the germline V gene. CDR3 residues: CASSIQPNTEAFF. The DNA of the CDR3 is TGTGCCAGCAGTATCCAACCGAACACTGAAGCTTTCTTT.

This clonotype occurred a few times. The chain carries TRBV7-9 and TRBJ1-5; D possibly corresponds to TRBD1 (5 bases). CDR1 SEHNR and CDR2 FQNEAQ come from the germline V gene (reference sequence). The CDR3 has 13 amino acids. V gave up 5 bases and J gave up 8 bases, with 13 bases separating them. In DNA, the CDR3 is TGTGCCAGCAGCCAAGGGACCGTGGAGCCCCAGCATTTT. Translated: CASSQGTVEPQHF.

The chain combines TRBV2 with TRBJ1-5; 8 nucleotides align to TRBD1. J was trimmed by 5 bases and V by 4 bases; bases with no gene match: 1. The CDR3 sequence is 13 residues long. Per the germline V gene, CDR1 is SNHLY and CDR2 is FYNNEI. The CDR3 loop reads CASSAGGDQPQHF. The CDR3 DNA follows: TGTGCCAGCAGTGCAGGGGGCGATCAGCCCCAGCATTTT. Supplemented by reference TRBV2 and TRBJ1-5, the full variable domain reads EPEVTQTPSHQVTQMGQEVILRCVPISNHLYFYWYRQILGQKVEFLVSFYNNEISEKSEIFDDQFSVERPDGSNFTLKIRSTKLEDSAMYFCASSAGGDQPQHFGDGTRLSIL.

The chain is built from TRBV18 and TRBJ1-2, with 8 bases fitting TRBD1. The J segment lost 7 bases and the V segment lost 0 bases, leaving 10 bases of the junction unmatched. Germline loops: CDR1 KGHSH, CDR2 LQKENI. This CDR3 has 16 residues. In DNA, the CDR3 is TGTGCCAGCTCACCACCGGGGGCACAGGGGGATATTGGCTACACCTTC. This sequence encodes CASSPPGAQGDIGYTF.

The genes are TRBV5-8 and TRBJ2-2; D not certain. There are 12 residues in the CDR3. Germline V CDR1 and CDR2: SGHTS, YDEGEE. Between the trimmed V and J ends, which lost 4 bases and 6 bases, there was a span of 7 bases. CDR3 sequence reads: CASSTDAGELFF. CDR3 in DNA: TGTGCCAGCAGCACGGATGCCGGGGAGCTGTTTTTT.

In this sample, this clonotype turned up a few times. The J gene is TRBJ2-5, the V gene TRBV15; TRBD2 might be the D (6 bases). V lost 6 bases and J lost 2, with 10 bases in between. Germline V gene data show CDR1 as LNHNV and CDR2 as YYDKDF (reference sequence). CDR3 length equals 13 residues. CDR3 sequence: CATSFRGQETQYF. CDR3 nucleotide sequence: TGTGCCACCAGTTTCCGGGGGCAAGAGACCCAGTACTTC.

The chain employs TRBV20-1 and TRBJ2-5; 9 bases are shared with TRBD2. Unmatched junction bases numbered 12, after V lost 3 bases and J lost 4 bases. The CDR3 contains 16 residues. The germline gives CDR1 DFQATT, CDR2 SNEGSKA (reference sequence). Here the CDR3 reads CSASSWASGEGETQYF. Here the CDR3 DNA reads TGCAGTGCTAGTAGCTGGGCTAGCGGGGAAGGAGAGACCCAGTACTTC.

This chain connects TRBV12-3 or TRBV12-4 to TRBJ2-2; TRBD2 matches 11 bases. With V trimmed by 7 bases and J by 5 bases, 6 bases remained unmatched. The CDR3 totals 15 residues. The CDR3 region has the DNA TGTGCCAGCACCCTTAGCGGGGGGGGAACCGGGGAGCTGTTTTTT. It yields the protein CASTLSGGGTGELFF.